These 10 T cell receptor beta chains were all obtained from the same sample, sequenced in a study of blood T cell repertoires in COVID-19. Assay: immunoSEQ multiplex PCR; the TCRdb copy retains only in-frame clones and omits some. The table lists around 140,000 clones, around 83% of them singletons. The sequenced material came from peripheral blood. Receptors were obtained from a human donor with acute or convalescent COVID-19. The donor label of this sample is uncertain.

CDR3 nucleotide sequence: TGTGCCAGCAGCCGGGACTACACTGAAGCTTTCTTT. This encodes CASSRDYTEAFF. This rearrangement joins TRBV7-9 to TRBJ1-1, with D possibly matching TRBD1 (5 bases). Trimming removed 5 bases at V and 3 bases at J, with 7 bases between. The CDR3 spans 12 residues. Germline V gene sequence: CDR1 SEHNR, CDR2 FQNEAQ (reference sequence).

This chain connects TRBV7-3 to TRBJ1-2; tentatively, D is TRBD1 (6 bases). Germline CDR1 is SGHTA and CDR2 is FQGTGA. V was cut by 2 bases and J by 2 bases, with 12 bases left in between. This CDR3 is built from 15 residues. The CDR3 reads CASSLGTGTNYGYTF. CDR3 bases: TGTGCCAGCAGCTTAGGTACAGGGACAAACTATGGCTACACCTTC.

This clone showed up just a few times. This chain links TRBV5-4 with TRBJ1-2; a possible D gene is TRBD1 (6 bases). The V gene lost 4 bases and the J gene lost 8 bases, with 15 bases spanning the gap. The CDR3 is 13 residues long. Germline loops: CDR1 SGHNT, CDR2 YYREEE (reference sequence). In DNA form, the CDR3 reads TGTGCCAGCAGCCCAACAGGGACGGGAGGCTACACCTTC. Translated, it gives CASSPTGTGGYTF. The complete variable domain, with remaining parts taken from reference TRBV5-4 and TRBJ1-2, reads ETGVTQSPTHLIKTRGQQVTLRCSSQSGHNTVSWYQQALGQGPQFIFQYYREEENGRGNFPPRFSGLQFPNYSSELNVNALELDDSALYLCASSPTGTGGYTFGSGTRLTVV.

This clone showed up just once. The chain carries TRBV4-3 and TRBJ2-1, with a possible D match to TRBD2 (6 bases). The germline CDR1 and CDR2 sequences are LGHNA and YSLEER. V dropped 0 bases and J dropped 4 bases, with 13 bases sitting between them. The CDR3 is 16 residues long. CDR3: CASSQDLSGVYNEQFF. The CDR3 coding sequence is TGCGCCAGCAGCCAAGATCTGTCGGGAGTTTACAATGAGCAGTTCTTC.

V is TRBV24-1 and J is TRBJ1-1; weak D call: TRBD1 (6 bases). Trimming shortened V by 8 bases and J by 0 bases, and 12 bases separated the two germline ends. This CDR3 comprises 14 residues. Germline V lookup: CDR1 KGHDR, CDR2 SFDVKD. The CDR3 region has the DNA TGTGCCACCACTGGGGGCGGAATGAACACTGAAGCTTTCTTT. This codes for CATTGGGMNTEAFF.

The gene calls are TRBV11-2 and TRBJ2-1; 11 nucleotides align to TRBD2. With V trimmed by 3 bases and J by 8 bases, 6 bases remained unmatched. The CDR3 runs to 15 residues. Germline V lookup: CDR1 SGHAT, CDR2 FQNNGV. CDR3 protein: CASSFRLAGGHEQFF. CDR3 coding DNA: TGTGCCAGCAGCTTTAGGCTAGCGGGAGGTCATGAGCAGTTCTTC.

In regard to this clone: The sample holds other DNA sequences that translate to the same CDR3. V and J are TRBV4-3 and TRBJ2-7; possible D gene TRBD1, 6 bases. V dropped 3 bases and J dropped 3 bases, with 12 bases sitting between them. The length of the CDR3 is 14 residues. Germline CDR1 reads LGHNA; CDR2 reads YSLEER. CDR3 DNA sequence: TGCGCCAGCAGCCAGGGGGACATCGGCTACGAGCAGTACTTC. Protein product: CASSQGDIGYEQYF.

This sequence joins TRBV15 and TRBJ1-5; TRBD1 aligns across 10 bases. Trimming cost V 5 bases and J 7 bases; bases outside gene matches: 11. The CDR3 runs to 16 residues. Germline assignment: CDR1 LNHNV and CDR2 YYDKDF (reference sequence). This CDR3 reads CATSQGQGWAGQPQHF. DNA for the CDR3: TGTGCCACCAGCCAGGGACAGGGGTGGGCCGGCCAGCCCCAGCATTTT.

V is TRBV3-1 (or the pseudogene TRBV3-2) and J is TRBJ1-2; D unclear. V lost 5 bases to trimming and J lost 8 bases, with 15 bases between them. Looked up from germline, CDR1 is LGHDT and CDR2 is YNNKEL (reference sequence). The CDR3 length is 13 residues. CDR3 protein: CASSEGSTGGYTF. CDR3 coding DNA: TGTGCCAGCAGCGAGGGCTCGACTGGGGGCTACACCTTC.

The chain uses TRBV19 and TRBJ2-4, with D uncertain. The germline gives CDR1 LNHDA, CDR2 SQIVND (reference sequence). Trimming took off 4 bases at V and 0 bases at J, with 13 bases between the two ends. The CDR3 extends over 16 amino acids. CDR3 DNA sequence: TGTGCCAGTAGTACACTCGACACCATAGCCAAAAACATTCAGTACTTC. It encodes CASSTLDTIAKNIQYF.